This T cell receptor (beta chain) stems from a study of regulatory T cells in long-lasting Graves disease. This CDR3 has 14 amino acids. V gave up 5 bases and J gave up 4 bases, with 11 bases separating them. Germline CDR1 SGHAT, CDR2 FQNNGV. In regard to this clonotype: The antigen remains undetermined. A read error is possible here, since a much larger clone lies one base away. This likely comes from a read error, as the CDR3 has no conserved phenylalanine or tryptophan at its end.

Regarding time point: persistent/refractory GD, antithyroid drugs over 5 years with positive TRAb. TCR sequences were obtained from RNA taken from PBMCs. Patients met American Thyroid Association criteria for Graves' disease. Whole-study findings and limits: Newly diagnosed disease favored TRBV20-1 and TRBJ2-1 over persistent disease.

The authors built TCR beta libraries using iRepertoire HTBI primers and Arm-PCR of CDR3 regions. TCRdb re-analysed the multiplex PCR reads in MiXCR, keeping a single row per CDR3 protein. The data contain 300,000 to 500,000 distinct CDR3 sequences, 20% to 25% of them singletons. The sequence came from a female donor with Graves disease. This chain joins TRBV11-2 and TRBJ2-2; D possibly corresponds to TRBD2 (5 bases). Here the sequenced sample was peripheral blood mononuclear cells (PBMCs), taken when the disease was refractory, from a patient treated with antithyroid drugs. CDR3 sequence: CASSLAAGTGELFS. The CDR3 DNA sequence: TGTGCCAGCAGCCTCGCTGCGGGCACCGGGGAGCTGTTTTCT.